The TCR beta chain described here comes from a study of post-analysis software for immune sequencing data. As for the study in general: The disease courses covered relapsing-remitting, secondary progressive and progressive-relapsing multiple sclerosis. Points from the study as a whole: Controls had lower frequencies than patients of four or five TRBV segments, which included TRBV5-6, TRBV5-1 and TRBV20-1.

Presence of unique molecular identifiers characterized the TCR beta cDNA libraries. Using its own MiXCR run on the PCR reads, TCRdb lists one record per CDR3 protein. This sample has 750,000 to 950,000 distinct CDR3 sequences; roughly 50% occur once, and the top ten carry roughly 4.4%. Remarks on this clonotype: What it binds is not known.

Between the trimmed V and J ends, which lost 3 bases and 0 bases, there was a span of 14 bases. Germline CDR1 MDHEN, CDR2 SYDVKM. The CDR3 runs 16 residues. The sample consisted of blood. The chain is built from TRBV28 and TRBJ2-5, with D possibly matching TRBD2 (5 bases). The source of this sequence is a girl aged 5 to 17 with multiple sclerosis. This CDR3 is CASSLPGTGYQETQYF. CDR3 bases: TGTGCCAGCAGTTTGCCGGGAACCGGGTACCAAGAGACCCAGTACTTC.